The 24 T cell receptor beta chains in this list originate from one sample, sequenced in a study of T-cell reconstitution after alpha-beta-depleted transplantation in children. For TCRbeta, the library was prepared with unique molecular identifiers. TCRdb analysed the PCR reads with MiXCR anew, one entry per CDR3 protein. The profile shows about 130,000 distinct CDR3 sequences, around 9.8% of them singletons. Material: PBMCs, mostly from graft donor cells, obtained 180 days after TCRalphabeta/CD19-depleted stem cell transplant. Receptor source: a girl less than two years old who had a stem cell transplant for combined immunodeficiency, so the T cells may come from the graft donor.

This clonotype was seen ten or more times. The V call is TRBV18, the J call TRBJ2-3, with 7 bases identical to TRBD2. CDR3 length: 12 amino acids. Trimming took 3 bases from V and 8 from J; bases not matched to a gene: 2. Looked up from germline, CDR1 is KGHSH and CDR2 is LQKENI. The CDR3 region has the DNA TGTGCCAGCTCACCTGGGAGGGGTACGCAGTATTTT. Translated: CASSPGRGTQYF.

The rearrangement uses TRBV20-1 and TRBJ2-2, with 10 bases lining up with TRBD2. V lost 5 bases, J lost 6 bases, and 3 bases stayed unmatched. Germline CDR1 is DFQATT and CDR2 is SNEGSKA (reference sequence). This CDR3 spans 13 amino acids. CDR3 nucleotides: TGCAGTGCTGGGACTAGCGCTTCCGGGGAGCTGTTTTTT. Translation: CSAGTSASGELFF.

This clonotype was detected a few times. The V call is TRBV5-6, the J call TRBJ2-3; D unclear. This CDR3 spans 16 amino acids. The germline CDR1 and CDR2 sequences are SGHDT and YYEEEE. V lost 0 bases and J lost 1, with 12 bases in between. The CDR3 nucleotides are TGTGCCAGCAGCTTGGGTACGGACGGAGGCACAGATACGCAGTATTTT. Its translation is CASSLGTDGGTDTQYF.

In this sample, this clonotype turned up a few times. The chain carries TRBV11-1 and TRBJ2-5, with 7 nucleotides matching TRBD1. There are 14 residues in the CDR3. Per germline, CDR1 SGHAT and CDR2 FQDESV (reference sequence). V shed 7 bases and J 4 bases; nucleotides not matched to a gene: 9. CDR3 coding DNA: TGTGCCAGCAAGAACAGGGGTCCGAGAGAGACCCAGTACTTC. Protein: CASKNRGPRETQYF.

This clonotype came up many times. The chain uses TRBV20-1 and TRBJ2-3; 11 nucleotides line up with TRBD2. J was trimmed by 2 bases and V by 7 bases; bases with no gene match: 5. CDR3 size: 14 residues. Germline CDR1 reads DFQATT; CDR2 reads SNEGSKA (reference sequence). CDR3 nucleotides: TGCAGTGTGTCTAGCGGGGGGATCACAGATACGCAGTATTTT. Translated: CSVSSGGITDTQYF.

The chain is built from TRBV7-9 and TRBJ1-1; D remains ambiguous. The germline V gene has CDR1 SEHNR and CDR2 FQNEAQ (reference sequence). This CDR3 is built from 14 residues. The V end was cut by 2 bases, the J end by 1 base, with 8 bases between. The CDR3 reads CASSLNSANTEAFF. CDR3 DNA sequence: TGTGCCAGCAGCTTAAACAGCGCGAACACTGAAGCTTTCTTT.

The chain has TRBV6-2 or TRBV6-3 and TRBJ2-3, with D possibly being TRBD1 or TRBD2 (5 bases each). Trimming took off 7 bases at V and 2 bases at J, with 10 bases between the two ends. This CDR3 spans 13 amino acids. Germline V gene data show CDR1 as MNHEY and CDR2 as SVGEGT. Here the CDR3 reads CASNRGDTDTQYF. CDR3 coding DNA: TGTGCCAGCAACCGGGGCGACACAGATACGCAGTATTTT.

The CDR3 DNA sequence: TGCAGTGCTAGGAAGGGCCAGGCCCAGGAGACCCAGTACTTC. It specifies CSARKGQAQETQYF. The J gene is TRBJ2-5, the V gene TRBV20-1; D unresolved. Germline lookup yields CDR1 DFQATT and CDR2 SNEGSKA (reference sequence). The CDR3 extends over 14 amino acids. V dropped 3 bases and J dropped 5 bases, with 16 bases sitting between them.

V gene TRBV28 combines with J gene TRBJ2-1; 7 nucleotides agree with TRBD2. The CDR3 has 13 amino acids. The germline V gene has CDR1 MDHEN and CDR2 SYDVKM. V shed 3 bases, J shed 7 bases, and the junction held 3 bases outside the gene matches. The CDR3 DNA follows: TGTGCCAGCAGTTTGGGGGGGAAGAATGAGCAGTTCTTC. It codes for CASSLGGKNEQFF.

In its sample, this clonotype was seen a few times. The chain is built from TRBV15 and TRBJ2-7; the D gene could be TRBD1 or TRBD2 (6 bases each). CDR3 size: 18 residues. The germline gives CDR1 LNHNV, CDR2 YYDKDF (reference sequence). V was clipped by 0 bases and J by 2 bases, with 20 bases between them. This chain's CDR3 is CATSRDVGGAGRTYEQYF. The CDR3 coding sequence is TGTGCCACCAGCAGAGATGTAGGGGGTGCGGGACGAACCTACGAGCAGTACTTC. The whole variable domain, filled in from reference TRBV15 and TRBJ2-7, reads DAMVIQNPRYQVTQFGKPVTLSCSQTLNHNVMYWYQQKSSQAPKLLFHYYDKDFNNEADTPDNFQSRRPNTSFCFLDIRSPGLGDTAMYLCATSRDVGGAGRTYEQYFGPGTRLTVT.

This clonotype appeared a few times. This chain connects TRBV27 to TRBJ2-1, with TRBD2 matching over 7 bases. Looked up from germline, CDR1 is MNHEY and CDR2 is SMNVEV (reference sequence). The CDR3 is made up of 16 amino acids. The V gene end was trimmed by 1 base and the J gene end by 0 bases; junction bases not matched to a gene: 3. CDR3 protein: CASSLYGGSSYNEQFF. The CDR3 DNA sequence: TGTGCCAGCAGTTTATACGGGGGGAGCTCCTACAATGAGCAGTTCTTC.

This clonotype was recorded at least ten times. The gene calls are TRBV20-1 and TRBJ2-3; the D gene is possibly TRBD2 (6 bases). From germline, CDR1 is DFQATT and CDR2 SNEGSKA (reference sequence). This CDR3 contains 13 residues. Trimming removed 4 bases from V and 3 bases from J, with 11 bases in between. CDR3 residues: CSATKSGTDTQYF. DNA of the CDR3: TGCAGTGCTACAAAAAGCGGGACAGATACGCAGTATTTT.

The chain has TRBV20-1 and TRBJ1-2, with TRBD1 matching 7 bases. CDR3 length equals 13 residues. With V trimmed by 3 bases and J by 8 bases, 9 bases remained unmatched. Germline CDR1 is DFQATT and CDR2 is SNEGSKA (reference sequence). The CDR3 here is CSASLIGQAGYTF. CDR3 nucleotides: TGCAGTGCTAGCCTAATCGGACAGGCCGGCTACACCTTC.

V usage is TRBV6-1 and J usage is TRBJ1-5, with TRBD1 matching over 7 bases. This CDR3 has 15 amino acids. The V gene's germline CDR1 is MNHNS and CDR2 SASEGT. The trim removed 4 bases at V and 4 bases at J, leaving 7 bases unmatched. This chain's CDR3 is CASSGRDSFNQPQHF. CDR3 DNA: TGTGCCAGCAGTGGCCGGGACAGTTTTAATCAGCCCCAGCATTTT.

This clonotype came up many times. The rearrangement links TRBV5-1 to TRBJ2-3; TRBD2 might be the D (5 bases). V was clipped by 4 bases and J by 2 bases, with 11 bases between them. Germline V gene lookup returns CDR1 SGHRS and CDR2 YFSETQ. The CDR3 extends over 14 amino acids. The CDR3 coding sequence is TGCGCCAGCAGCCCGGACTTGACCACAGATACGCAGTATTTT. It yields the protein CASSPDLTTDTQYF.

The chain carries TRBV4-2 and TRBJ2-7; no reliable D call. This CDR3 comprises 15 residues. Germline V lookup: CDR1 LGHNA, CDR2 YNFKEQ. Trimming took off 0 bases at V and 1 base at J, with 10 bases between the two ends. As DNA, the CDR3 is TGTGCCAGCAGCCAAGAAAGGACGGTGTCCTACGAGCAGTACTTC. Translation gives CASSQERTVSYEQYF.

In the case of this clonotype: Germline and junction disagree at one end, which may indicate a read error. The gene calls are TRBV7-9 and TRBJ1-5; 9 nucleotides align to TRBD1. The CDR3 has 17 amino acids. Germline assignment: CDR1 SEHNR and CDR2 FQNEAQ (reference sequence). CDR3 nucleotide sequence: TGTGCCAGCAGCAAGGGGACAGGGAGTTTTGGCAATCAGTCCCAGCATTTT. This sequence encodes CASSKGTGSFGNQSQHF.

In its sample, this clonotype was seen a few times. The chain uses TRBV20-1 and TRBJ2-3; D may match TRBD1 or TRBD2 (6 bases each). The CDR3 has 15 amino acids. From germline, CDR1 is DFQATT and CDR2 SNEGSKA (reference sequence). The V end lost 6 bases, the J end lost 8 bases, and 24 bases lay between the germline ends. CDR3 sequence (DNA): TGCAGTGCGGCTCCTTGGGGATTGGAGGGGGGTACGCAGTATTTT. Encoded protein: CSAAPWGLEGGTQYF.

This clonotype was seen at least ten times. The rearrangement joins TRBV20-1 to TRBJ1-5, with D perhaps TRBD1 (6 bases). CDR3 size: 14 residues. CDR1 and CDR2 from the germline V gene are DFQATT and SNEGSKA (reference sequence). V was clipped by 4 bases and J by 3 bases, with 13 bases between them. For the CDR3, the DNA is TGCAGTGCTACCCGAACAGGGAACAATCAGCCCCAGCATTTT. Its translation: CSATRTGNNQPQHF.

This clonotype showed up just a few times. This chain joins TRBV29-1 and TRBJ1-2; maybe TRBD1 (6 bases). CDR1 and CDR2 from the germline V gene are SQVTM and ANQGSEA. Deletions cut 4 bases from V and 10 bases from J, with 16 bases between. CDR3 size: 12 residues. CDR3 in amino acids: CSVGPVRGAYTF. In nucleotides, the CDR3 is TGCAGCGTTGGCCCGGTCAGGGGCGCCTACACCTTC.

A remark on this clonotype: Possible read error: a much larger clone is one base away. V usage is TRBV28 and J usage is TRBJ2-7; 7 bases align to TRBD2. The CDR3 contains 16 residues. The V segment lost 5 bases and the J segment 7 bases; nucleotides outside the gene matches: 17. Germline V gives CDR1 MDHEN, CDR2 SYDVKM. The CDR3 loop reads CASSRRTQRWGGEQYF. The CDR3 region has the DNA TGTGCCAGCAGTCGACGGACTCAAAGGTGGGGAGGGGAGCAGTACTTC.

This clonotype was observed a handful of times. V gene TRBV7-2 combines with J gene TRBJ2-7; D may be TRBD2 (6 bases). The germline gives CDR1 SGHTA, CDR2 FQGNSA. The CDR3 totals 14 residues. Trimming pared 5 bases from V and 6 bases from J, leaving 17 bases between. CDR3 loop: CASSREGLGGEQYF. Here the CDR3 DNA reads TGTGCCAGCAGCCGGGAAGGCCTGGGGGGCGAGCAGTACTTC.

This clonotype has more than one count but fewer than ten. CDR3 DNA sequence: TGTGCCAGCAGCCACACTCGCTACGAGCAGTACTTC. Translating gives CASSHTRYEQYF. This chain uses TRBV5-6 with TRBJ2-7; no clear D gene. Germline-derived CDR1 and CDR2 are SGHDT and YYEEEE. The CDR3 is made up of 12 amino acids. The ends were cut back, 4 bases at V and 3 bases at J, with 8 bases in the middle.

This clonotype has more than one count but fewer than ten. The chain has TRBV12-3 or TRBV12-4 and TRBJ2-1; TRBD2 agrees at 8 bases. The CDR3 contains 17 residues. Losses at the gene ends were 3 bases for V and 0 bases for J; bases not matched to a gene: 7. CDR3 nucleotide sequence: TGTGCCAGCAGTTTGGGCGGGGGGCGCAGCTCCTACAATGAGCAGTTCTTC. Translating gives CASSLGGGRSSYNEQFF.